This T cell receptor beta chain was found in a study of cytomegalovirus exposure and HLA in healthy donors. Notes on the study in general: Researchers reportedly found TCR beta sequences accurately predicted most subjects' HLA-A and HLA-B alleles.

The PCR contained 60 Vbeta and 13 Jbeta primers. This table comes from immunoSEQ multiplex PCR, and its TCRdb copy is limited to in-frame clones, with some not included. The sample has approximately 100,000 clones, 66% seen once. Concerning this clone: Antigen unknown.

This CDR3 contains 15 residues. Trimming removed 2 bases at V and 1 base at J, with 11 bases between. Germline CDR1 reads MNHEY; CDR2 reads SMNVEV (reference sequence). The sample taken for sequencing was PBMCs. The gene calls are TRBV27 and TRBJ1-1; no clear D. This TCR derives from a woman in her 50s in good health and CMV-seronegative. The CDR3 reads CASSLQVEPNTEAFF. The CDR3 DNA reads as TGTGCCAGCAGTTTACAGGTGGAACCGAACACTGAAGCTTTCTTT.